This is a list of T cell receptor beta chains from one sample in a study of CD4+ T cells in melanoma. TCRdb's copy holds only in-frame clones and misses some; the assay was immunoSEQ multiplex PCR. The data show some 10,000 clones, approximately 67% seen once. Sequencing input: cells from a culture (not recorded whether cultured in vitro). These TCRs come from a human donor with melanoma. The CDR3 runs from the conserved cysteine through the conserved F or W. A D gene is named only where the DNA matches it firmly. The size entry is marked missing in some rows and otherwise reads once, few, many or a size class.

j_call	d_call	clone_size	v_call	cdr3_nt	cdr3_aa
TRBJ2-5	TRBD2	few	TRBV18	TGTGCCAGCTCCCCGACTAGCGGGGGGCTACAATCGACCCAGTACTTC	CASSPTSGGLQSTQYF
TRBJ1-5	NA	NA	TRBV6-1	TGTGCCAGCAGAGTGGGGGCTCAGCCCCAGCATTTT	CASRVGAQPQHF
TRBJ1-6	NA	NA	TRBV27	TGTGCCAGCAGTTTAACTGGGGTGGCTTCACCCCTCCACTTT	CASSLTGVASPLHF
TRBJ2-5	NA	NA	TRBV25-1	TGTGCCAGCAGTGAACTAGAGTTCCAAGAGACCCAGTACTTC	CASSELEFQETQYF
TRBJ2-5	NA	NA	TRBV21-1	TGTGCCAGCAGCCCCTCTGGTGAGGGCACGGAGACCCAGTACTTC	CASSPSGEGTETQYF
TRBJ2-1	TRBD2	NA	TRBV14	TGTGCCAGCAGCCACGTTACGGGGACTAGCTGGAACAATGAGCAGTTCTTC	CASSHVTGTSWNNEQFF
TRBJ2-7	TRBD1	NA	TRBV7-4	TGTGCCAGCAGCGTGGGACAGGCCTACGAGCAGTACTTC	CASSVGQAYEQYF
TRBJ2-3	TRBD2	NA	TRBV5-1	TGCGCCAGCAGCCTGGGACTAGTCAGCGATACGCAGTATTTT	CASSLGLVSDTQYF
TRBJ2-7	NA	few	TRBV2	TGTGCCAGCCTGCAGGGCTGGGAATCCTACGAGCAGTACTTC	CASLQGWESYEQYF
TRBJ2-5	NA	NA	TRBV7-8	TGTGCCAGCAGTAGGGGGAGGGGCAGCCAAGAGACCCAGTACTTC	CASSRGRGSQETQYF
TRBJ1-6	NA	few	TRBV6-6	TGTGCCAGCAGTGGTAATTCACCCCTCCACTTT	CASSGNSPLHF
TRBJ1-1	NA	NA	TRBV7-9	TGTGCCAGCGTACAGAAATTGAACACTGAAGCTTTCTTT	CASVQKLNTEAFF
TRBJ1-2	NA	few	TRBV5-1	TGCGCCAGCAGCTCCGGACAGCTCAACTATGGCTACACCTTC	CASSSGQLNYGYTF
TRBJ1-5	NA	NA	TRBV2	TGTGCCAGCAGTGAACCCAATCAGCCCCAGCATTTT	CASSEPNQPQHF
TRBJ1-2	NA	once	TRBV7-9	TGTGCCAGCAGCTTCTGGCAGGGCGCAAACTATGGCTACACCTTC	CASSFWQGANYGYTF
TRBJ1-6	TRBD1	NA	TRBV6-1	TGTGCCAGCAGACGGGACAGCTCGAATTCACCCCTCCACTTT	CASRRDSSNSPLHF
TRBJ2-1	TRBD1	NA	TRBV5-1	TGCGCCAGCACCCGACAGGGCAATGAGCAGTTCTTC	CASTRQGNEQFF
TRBJ2-7	TRBD1	medium-sized	TRBV6-4	TGTGCCAGACCGGGACAGGGGGCCAACGAGCAGTACTTC	CARPGQGANEQYF
TRBJ1-2	NA	NA	TRBV11-2	TGTGCCAGCAGCTCCAATACCTACTATGGCTACACCTTC	CASSSNTYYGYTF
TRBJ2-5	NA	NA	TRBV5-1	TGCGCCAGCAGCTTGGCCGGGACGCAAGAGACCCAGTACTTC	CASSLAGTQETQYF
TRBJ1-2	NA	once	TRBV7-8	TGTGCCAGCAGCGAGAGCACTAACTATGGCTACACCTTC	CASSESTNYGYTF
TRBJ1-1	NA	NA	TRBV10-3	TGTGCCATCAGTGGCGCCGCTGAGGGCACTGAAGCTTTCTTT	CAISGAAEGTEAFF
TRBJ1-2	NA	NA	TRBV30	TGTGCCTGGAGATGGGGCAGGGGTAACTATGGCTACACCTTC	CAWRWGRGNYGYTF
TRBJ2-2	NA	few	TRBV27	TGTGCCAGCAGTTTGGTCGGGCAATGGAACACCGGGGAGCTGTTTTTT	CASSLVGQWNTGELFF
TRBJ1-3	NA	NA	TRBV29-1	TGCAGCGGGGGGGGTGGAGTGACTGGAAACACCATATATTTT	CSGGGGVTGNTIYF
TRBJ1-1	NA	NA	TRBV5-5	TGTGCCAGCAGCTTGTTGTGGAGAGAGGCTGAAGCTTTCTTT	CASSLLWREAEAFF
TRBJ2-7	NA	NA	TRBV7-2	TGTGCCAGCAGCAAGGGAGTGGGGGGCTTCTCCTACGAGCAGTACTTC	CASSKGVGGFSYEQYF
TRBJ2-4	TRBD2	NA	TRBV7-2	TGTGCCAGCAGCAGTACGCGGGGGACAAACATTCAGTACTTC	CASSSTRGTNIQYF
TRBJ1-2	NA	NA	TRBV30	TGTGCCTGGACCCATGACACCTATGGCTACACCTTC	CAWTHDTYGYTF
TRBJ2-3	TRBD2	NA	TRBV5-1	TGCGCCAGCTGGAGCGGGGGCCGCACAGATACGCAGTATTTT	CASWSGGRTDTQYF
TRBJ1-5	NA	NA	TRBV2	TGTGCCAGCTCTCGCGGGTGGGGCTCTGGTAATCAGCCCCAGCATTTT	CASSRGWGSGNQPQHF
TRBJ1-1	NA	NA	TRBV9	TGTGCCAGCAGCCTCTGGACAGACACTGAAGCTTTCTTT	CASSLWTDTEAFF
TRBJ1-6	NA	NA	TRBV15	TGTGCCACCAGCAGAGGAAAGGGCTCCTATAATTCACCCCTCCACTTT	CATSRGKGSYNSPLHF
TRBJ2-7	NA	few	TRBV4-2	TGTGCCAGCAGCCAAGCCGTTAGGACTGCGGGGTATTCCTACGAGCAGTACTTC	CASSQAVRTAGYSYEQYF
TRBJ2-2	NA	few	TRBV7-7	TGTGCTAGCAGCTTAATCCGGACGGGCACCGGGGAGCTGTTTTTT	CASSLIRTGTGELFF
TRBJ1-1	NA	NA	TRBV5-4	TGTGCCAGCAGCTTGAATCGGGGCTCTATAAGCACTGAAGCTTTCTTT	CASSLNRGSISTEAFF
TRBJ1-6	TRBD1	NA	TRBV19	TGTGCCAGTAGCCTAGACAGGGATTCACCCCTCCACTTT	CASSLDRDSPLHF
TRBJ1-6	NA	few	TRBV5-3	TGTGCCAGAAGCATCCCCGGCAGGGTTGTATATTCACCCCTCCACTTT	CARSIPGRVVYSPLHF
TRBJ1-5	NA	medium-sized	TRBV4-1	TGCGCCAGCAGCCAAGATGAGGGGGGTAATCAGCCCCAGCATTTT	CASSQDEGGNQPQHF
TRBJ2-5	NA	NA	TRBV11-1	TGTGCCAGCAGCCCCAGGGTAATGGAGACCCAGTACTTC	CASSPRVMETQYF
TRBJ1-6	NA	few	TRBV5-1	TGCGCCACCAAGAAGGCAGGCGATAATTCACCCCTCCACTTT	CATKKAGDNSPLHF
TRBJ2-4	TRBD2	NA	TRBV10-2	TGCGCCAGCAGTGATTTGGCGGGGGGACAAAACATTCAGTACTTC	CASSDLAGGQNIQYF
TRBJ2-7	TRBD1	NA	TRBV30	TGTGCCTGGAGGGGACAGGGGGTAGCCTACGAGCAGTACTTC	CAWRGQGVAYEQYF
TRBJ2-3	NA	NA	TRBV7-2	TGTGCCAGCAGGGGGACCACGCACGGTACGCAGTATTTT	CASRGTTHGTQYF
TRBJ1-2	NA	NA	TRBV7-8	TGTGCCAGCAGCTCTACAGGGACCAACTATGGCTACACCTTC	CASSSTGTNYGYTF
TRBJ1-3	TRBD1	NA	TRBV5-8	TGTGCCAGCAGCTTGCACAGGGGGCAAGGCACCATATATTTT	CASSLHRGQGTIYF
TRBJ2-5	NA	few	TRBV7-6	TGTGCCAGCAGCTTATCAGCGGCCGAAGAGACCCAGTACTTC	CASSLSAAEETQYF
TRBJ1-5	NA	few	TRBV30	TGTGCCTGGAGTAATGGGGGCTTGCAGCCCCAGCATTTT	CAWSNGGLQPQHF
TRBJ1-5	NA	NA	TRBV7-3	TGTGCCAGCACGAAGGATGCCGGGGGGGGCAATAATCAGCCCCAGCATTTT	CASTKDAGGGNNQPQHF
TRBJ1-2	NA	NA	TRBV2	TGTGCCAGCAGTGGGAAGCAATATCCGAACTATGGCTACACCTTC	CASSGKQYPNYGYTF
TRBJ2-1	TRBD2	NA	TRBV5-4	TGTGCCAGCAGCTTGGCCATAGCGGGGGGGGGCCACGATGAGCAGTTCTTC	CASSLAIAGGGHDEQFF